This T cell receptor beta chain was obtained from a study of cytomegalovirus exposure and HLA in healthy donors (dated by TCRdb to 2016 to 2017). Concerning the study at large: According to an earlier analysis of a few hundred of the donors, about 179 million T cells yielded some 120 million unique TCR beta sequences and approximately 300 Gb of sequence data. In an earlier analysis of more than 550 of the donors, high-throughput TCR beta sequencing was used to judge whether each TCR beta V gene segment behaved as functional or pseudogenic. A separate validation cohort of 100 to 150 different subjects was used in addition to the roughly 720-subject first cohort. The study was designed to test whether signatures of past pathogen exposure could be identified by cataloging public T cell receptors. Rather than using new phenotypic data, the later analysis identified candidate immune exposures from TCR beta sequences and from how often those sequences occurred across donors. To predict cytomegalovirus infection status, the study brought together high-throughput TCR immunosequencing, statistical association of individual TCRs with disease status, and machine learning. Across some 400 genotyped donors of the cohort, an average of approximately 200,000 unique TCR beta nucleotide sequences per donor were sequenced, and roughly 18% of those sequences were non-productive. A later genetic analysis used genome-wide SNP genotypes for about 60% of the roughly 700 donors, treating that subset as a discovery cohort. Roughly five DR-DQ haplotypes were treated as single units for association and clustering because of strong linkage in the cohort. HLA typing included class I and class II loci at four-digit resolution. Of the 300 to 500 genotyped donors, 75% to 85% were placed in the genetic ancestry cluster associated with self-reported Caucasian donors. All discovery cohort repertoires had been generated using a single sequencing platform. The study profiled the T cell repertoires of under 850 subjects by immunosequencing and related them to cytomegalovirus serostatus. About 280 gigabases of sequencing data and 75 million to 85 million unique TCR sequences made up an early release that covered nearly 650 HLA-typed donors. A later analysis re-examined previously published TCR beta repertoires from roughly 650 donors and added high-resolution HLA genotyping to investigate patterns of TCR occurrence. Alongside the repertoire data, information on donor age, sex, ethnicity and CMV serostatus was compiled. The number of typed donors differed by locus: about 620-640 for A, B, C, DRB1 and DQB1; approximately 520 for DQA1; about 600 for DPA1; and around 470 for DPB1. What the work shows at the level of the full study, not this receptor alone: A later genetic analysis associated a missense DCLRE1C variant with V-gene and J-gene trimming of TCR beta chains, and an independent cohort replicated the association. Linkage disequilibrium might explain the correlated functional status among segregating V segments, but an unknown experimental factor could not be ruled out. In an earlier analysis of about 550 of the donors, most TCR beta V segments were observed in productive rearrangements about 90% or about 30% of the time, broadly matching IMGT annotations. At a false discovery rate of 0.05, a later analysis linked 15,000 to 20,000 TCR beta sequences to specific HLA alleles. Some IMGT-functional V segments, including TRBV6-2 and TRBV6-3, could not be told apart with the 87-base-pair reads, so those segments were excluded. Roughly uniform sequencing depth across donors was assumed in presence/absence analyses, although this assumption may not hold. The sequencing pipeline was judged likely to have produced a cluster of highly shared sequence variants as a technical artifact. Several of the top co-occurrence clusters appeared to be linked to parvovirus B19, influenza, CMV and Epstein-Barr virus, according to a later analysis. The study gave a list of some 150 TCR beta chains associated with cytomegalovirus. In both the original and validation cohorts, the classifier was reported to diagnose cytomegalovirus status with high specificity and sensitivity. A further reported finding was that TCR beta sequences accurately predicted the HLA-A and HLA-B alleles for most subjects in the first cohort. Because counts were too low, roughly 18 rarely observed V segments, including chromosome 9 orphons, were left out of the earlier analysis of approximately 500 of the donors. Most TCR sequences were observed very rarely across donors, whereas some public TCRs were present in many individuals. CMV serostatus was the only immune exposure information available for the cohort. According to a later genetic analysis, donors in an Asian-associated ancestry cluster had fewer N-insertions in productive TCRs than the approximately 670-donor mean. When HLA alleles, especially DR and DQ, strongly co-occurred, attributing TCR associations to individual alleles was difficult. This cohort had only TCR beta chains sequenced, and the lack of alpha or paired-chain data limited which features could be detected. Three of the identified cytomegalovirus-associated TCR beta chains were confirmed in vitro to be specific for cytomegalovirus antigens. It was suggested by the authors that the approach could potentially be generalized to other disease states and immunological phenotypes. HLA typing was unavailable for some donors at each locus, so association tests used only the typed subset. Most CMV-associated TCR beta chains appeared to be HLA-restricted in a later analysis, and the HLA associations seemed to be driven largely by CMV exposure. In a later analysis, HLA-associated TCR beta chains were found to be more clonally expanded and to have lower generation probabilities than equally common non-associated chains. A later analysis found that TCR association rates varied across HLA loci, with DRB1 alleles showing the most associated TCRs and HLA-C alleles the fewest.

With respect to this clone: The target of this receptor is not known. Base qualities are not recorded, but no much larger clone differs from it by a single base.

The cohort was made up of roughly 670 healthy bone marrow donors. All cohort members were sampled while nominally healthy, although unrecorded immune exposures were likely present. The donor tested CMV seronegative and was one of the 352 seronegative cohort members. A peripheral blood sample was provided by each donor, and peripheral blood mononuclear cells were used for TCR beta sequencing. The Qiagen DNeasy Blood Extraction Kit was used to extract genomic DNA from the blood cell samples. The protocol used for the library was the immunoSEQ multiplex PCR assay. For the multiplex PCR, a mixture combining 60 forward primers for TCR Vbeta segments and 13 reverse primers for TCR Jbeta segments was used. Amplification of the CDR3 region of rearranged TCR beta genes was performed with a multiplex PCR assay on genomic DNA. On the Illumina HiSeq System, the amplified TCR beta libraries were sequenced as 87-base-pair reads. As for the authors' bioinformatics: A later analysis counted approximately 74 million unique TCR beta chains across the 666 repertoires, and around 9.9 million of these chains were shared by at least two donors. A nearest-neighbor algorithm error-corrected the raw reads and collapsed the reads into unique sequences, merging closely related sequences to remove PCR and sequencing errors. CDR3 sequences were aligned to IMGT reference sequences to assign V, D and J gene segments. Each retained sequence needed at least a six-nucleotide match to both a V gene segment and a J gene segment. Rearrangements were called productive when the CDR3 lacked stop codons and stayed in frame with V and J; all others were non-productive. Following IMGT convention, CDR3 was defined as the stretch from the second conserved V-encoded cysteine up to the conserved J-encoded phenylalanine. In an earlier analysis of around 600 of the donors, sequences lacking an unambiguous match to a single V gene segment were excluded. In an earlier analysis of approximately 500 of the donors, a V segment was called functional when productive rearrangements were above 56.7%, and segregating when the standard deviation between donors exceeded 5%. A statistical classification framework was developed to diagnose cytomegalovirus status using the catalog of TCR beta chain sequences. A later analysis assigned V and J genes by comparing TCR nucleotide sequences with IMGT/GENE-DB human TR gene sequences. Using the TCRdist pipeline, a later analysis assigned CDR3 sequences along with most-parsimonious VDJ recombination scenarios. In a later analysis, every TCR beta chain was defined by the combination of its CDR3 amino acid sequence and its V-gene family, and reads without a unique V-gene family were dropped. To address suspected cross-contamination and a sequencing artifact, a later analysis removed 550 to 750 highly shared, low-generation-probability nucleotide sequences. In a later analysis, a clonal expansion index for each public chain was calculated from normalized within-repertoire ranks of inferred template counts. A later analysis computed generation probabilities with a VDJ recombination model fitted to out-of-frame rearrangements, and checked the results against IGoR. A later analysis scored TCR-TCR, TCR-HLA and TCR-CMV co-occurrence with hypergeometric tests, applying a repertoire-size bias correction to TCR pairs. False discovery rates were estimated in a later analysis by permuting HLA or CMV assignments 20 times. In a later analysis, co-occurring TCRs were grouped using DBSCAN, with TCRdist sequence similarity added in when clustering inside HLA-allele-positive subsets. Co-occurrence clustering excluded repertoires with fewer than 30,000 or more than 120,000 public chains, plus five with anomalous nucleotide sharing. TCRdb mirrors the immuneACCESS table, restricted to in-frame sequences. Some clones are absent from its copies; in checked studies, under half trace to an unresolved V gene, and the reason for the others is unknown. The V and J calls and the clone size are those of that table, but D and trimming were determined from the DNA. The sample data list 150,000 to 200,000 clones, and approximately 85% of these were observed just once. The top ten constitute approximately 2.2% of the sample.

The germline ends are 9 bases apart after V is trimmed by 2 bases and J by 8 bases. Reading from cysteine to phenylalanine, the CDR3 counts 12 amino acids. Of the read, only the CDR3 DNA is kept; its 36 bases are in frame from base 1. Based on the germline V gene, the CDR1 and CDR2 sequences are SGHTA and FQGTGA. The rearranged segments are TRBV7-3 and TRBJ1-1; the best D guess is TRBD1, with 5 bases matching. Sequenced material: PBMCs. The TCR comes from a woman aged 45-65 years in good health and CMV-seronegative. The CDR3 region: CASSLAAGEAFF. The bases read TGTGCCAGCAGCTTAGCTGCAGGGGAAGCTTTCTTT. When the CDR3 is completed using the reference TRBV7-3 and TRBJ1-1 genes on either side, the full variable domain is GAGVSQTPSNKVTEKGKYVELRCDPISGHTALYWYRQSLGQGPEFLIYFQGTGAADDSGLPNDRFFAVRPEGSVSTLKIQRTERGDSAVYLCASSLAAGEAFFGQGTRLTVV.